This TCR beta chain comes out of a study of beta chain features in type 1 diabetes. This CDR3 has 15 residues. V was clipped by 1 base and J by 1 base, with 10 bases between them. Germline CDR1 and CDR2: KGHSH and LQKENI. What was sequenced were expressed TCRB transcripts, since all of the isolated RNA had been reverse transcribed. There were about 3.5 million reads on average in the naive, central memory and regulatory T cell samples. Assay used: immunoSEQ multiplex PCR; TCRdb lists only in-frame clones, some missing. This sample has roughly 170,000 clones, with about 13% found just once. Sorting with CD45RO/CCR7/CD25/CD127/CD95/CD27 yielded naive, central memory, regulatory and stem-like memory CD4+ cells. Each sorted population was over 95% pure. The study's findings and limits: At VDJ recombination sites, type 1 diabetes patients had fewer insertions and more deleted nucleotides.

Only a few counts were recorded for this clone. As yet, its antigen is unknown. The rearrangement links TRBV18 to TRBJ1-1, with D uncertain. The clonotype comes from a woman aged 18 to 35 in good health. Sequencing input: central memory CD4+ T cells from blood. CDR3 coding DNA: TGTGCCAGCTCACCACGACGGGAGACGAACACTGAAGCTTTCTTT. Translating gives CASSPRRETNTEAFF.